This T cell receptor (beta chain) emerged from a study of T-cell reconstitution after alpha-beta-depleted transplantation in children. Points from the study as a whole: Expanded graft clones numbering several hundred reportedly gave rise to alpha-beta T cells about two months after transplant. Elevated TCRbeta diversity at day 60 was traced, in some patients, to surviving recipient T cells and thymic progenitors. When one year had passed after transplant, most T-cell counts and diversity came from newly produced T cells.

TCRbeta library construction was performed incorporating unique molecular identifiers. Via MiXCR, TCRdb re-called the PCR reads, giving one row per CDR3 protein. The top ten hold 27% of the sample, which has 30,000 or so distinct CDR3 sequences, around 7% seen once. This clonotype has a count of ten or more. Its antigen is still unknown. Trimming at V came to 0 bases and at J to 5 bases, leaving 9 bases not matched to a gene. This CDR3 comprises 17 residues. Germline CDR1 and CDR2: SGHKS and YYEKEE (reference sequence). The V gene is TRBV5-5, the J gene TRBJ2-2; 8 nucleotides line up with TRBD2. The sequenced sample was peripheral blood, obtained 60 days after TCRalphabeta/CD19-depleted stem cell transplant. The source is a child less than two years old who had a stem cell transplant for acute myeloid leukemia, so the T cells may come from the graft donor. The DNA for the CDR3 is TGTGCCAGCAGCTTGGCGACTAGCGCCTCATTGACCGGGGAGCTGTTTTTT. This sequence encodes CASSLATSASLTGELFF.